Each of the 29 T cell receptor delta chains below was sequenced from the same sample in a study of γδ T cells in repeated Plasmodium falciparum infection. Flow sorting of PBMC yielded separate Vgamma9/Vdelta2+ and Vdelta2-negative gammadelta T cell populations for bulk repertoire analysis. TCRdb re-called the multiplex PCR reads with CATT. The data show around 89,000 delta-chain clones, with 1.4% seen just once and roughly 9.5% held by the top ten. Material for sequencing was gamma-delta T cells from blood. The receptors come from a pool of human donors (malaria-infected and uninfected, not separated).

This clone was counted many times. In the same sample, other DNA sequences code for this CDR3. DNA of the CDR3: TGTGCTCTTGGGGAAGCGAGGGTCCTTCCTACGAGACCTGGGGGATACGGGGCCGATAAACTCATCTTT. As protein: CALGEARVLPTRPGGYGADKLIF. The J gene is TRDJ1, the V gene TRDV1, with TRDD3 matching over 12 bases. The CDR3 extends over 23 amino acids. Per germline, CDR1 TSWWSYY and CDR2 QGS. The trim removed 2 bases at V and 3 bases at J, leaving 25 bases unmatched.

This clone was seen only a few times. A far larger clone is just one base off, so this is likely a read error. At the DNA level, this CDR3 is encoded by other sequences in the same sample as well. The rearrangement joins TRDV2 to TRDJ1; either TRDD2 or TRDD3 may supply D (7 bases each). TCRdb lists no J gene, so it was determined here by aligning the DNA to germline. V shed 5 bases and J shed 2 bases, with 32 bases lying between them. The CDR3 totals 20 residues. Germline CDR1 GEAIGNYY, CDR2 EKD. The CDR3 nucleotides read TGTGCCTGTGCGGTTCCTACGTACTGGGGAGGGACAAAGTATACCGATAAACTCATCTTT. It translates to CACAVPTYWGGTKYTDKLIF.

The table lists this clone with a few counts. A far larger clone is just one base off, so this is likely a read error. The sample has other DNA sequences that encode this CDR3 too. The chain uses TRDV1 and TRDJ1; TRDD3 might be the D (6 bases). The V end was cut by 2 bases, the J end by 0 bases, with 13 bases between. Germline assignment: CDR1 TSWWSYY and CDR2 QGS. This CDR3 is built from 16 residues. Written as DNA, the CDR3 is TGTGCTCTTGGGGAATTTGGGGGTTCCTACACCGATAAACTCATCTTT. Encoded protein: CALGEFGGSYTDKLIF.

In the case of this clone: For this DNA, TCRdb reports the protein of a much larger clone, which diverges at residue 6, most likely from a read error; the protein presented here is translated directly from the DNA. The chain employs TRDV2 and TRDJ2; D not resolved. TCRdb is silent on the J gene; assignment here came from matching the DNA to germline. The germline CDR1 and CDR2 sequences are GEAIGNYY and EKD. Trimming took 3 bases from V and 0 from J, leaving 7 bases between them. This CDR3 has 14 amino acids. The CDR3 here is CACDHSALTAQLFF. CDR3 coding DNA: TGTGCCTGTGACCATTCAGCTTTGACAGCACAACTCTTCTTT.

With respect to this clone: The protein given by TCRdb reflects a much larger clone and differs at residue 16 from this DNA's translation, likely from a read error; the protein shown is the DNA's translation. The V gene is TRDV2, the J gene TRDJ1; weak D call: TRDD3 (7 bases). TCRdb supplies no J gene; here it was assigned by aligning the nucleotide sequence to germline. The V gene's germline CDR1 is GEAIGNYY and CDR2 EKD. The CDR3 covers 23 residues. V lost 0 bases and J 2 bases, leaving 36 bases between the germline ends. Here the CDR3 reads CACDTIDSSWKTGDVAATDKLIF. The CDR3 DNA follows: TGTGCCTGTGACACCATTGACTCTTCCTGGAAGACTGGGGATGTTGCGGCGACCGATAAACTCATCTTT.

There are a few counts of this clone. This likely reflects a read error, since a far larger clone is one base away. Distinct nucleotide sequences in the sample also encode this CDR3. This chain joins TRDV2 and TRDJ1; 7 bases line up with TRDD3. The J gene, absent from TCRdb, was called here by matching the DNA to germline. The germline V gene encodes CDR1 GEAIGNYY and CDR2 EKD. The CDR3 is 16 amino acids. The ends lost 4 bases at V and 1 base at J; junction bases unmatched: 11. CDR3 nucleotide sequence: TGTGCCTGTGATCACCTGGGGGTAATGTCCACCGATAAACTCATCTTT. Its translation: CACDHLGVMSTDKLIF.

Sample share makes this clone medium-sized. At the DNA level, this CDR3 is encoded by other sequences in the same sample as well. The rearrangement joins TRDV1 to TRDJ1; 8 bases match TRDD2. The V segment lost 1 base and the J segment 3 bases; nucleotides outside the gene matches: 28. Germline V gene data show CDR1 as TSWWSYY and CDR2 as QGS. The CDR3 is made up of 23 amino acids. The CDR3 loop reads CALGEPFLSRGDDITSGADKLIF. In DNA form, the CDR3 reads TGTGCTCTTGGGGAACCCTTCCTATCCCGGGGAGATGACATTACATCGGGCGCCGATAAACTCATCTTT.

The table lists this clone with a few counts. TCRdb's entry gives the protein of a much larger clone, which mismatches this DNA's translation at residue 7, likely from a read error; the protein reported here is translated from the DNA. This rearrangement joins TRDV2 to TRDJ1, with D uncertain. The J gene was missing in TCRdb and was found by matching the end of the DNA to germline. Trimming left V 0 bases short and J 2 bases short, with 15 bases between. The V gene's germline CDR1 is GEAIGNYY and CDR2 EKD. CDR3 size: 16 residues. The CDR3 bases are TGTGCCTGTGACACCGTGGAGCATCGCCAGACCGATAAACTCATCTTT. This codes for CACDTVEHRQTDKLIF.

Of note for this clone: A read error likely explains why the TCRdb protein, taken from a much larger clone, differs from this DNA's translation at residue 5; the protein shown is translated from the DNA. This chain links TRDV3 with TRDJ1; the D gene is possibly TRDD3 (6 bases). Trimming cost V 2 bases and J 0 bases, with 22 bases left between them. Germline V CDR1 and CDR2: TVYSNPD, GDNSRS (reference sequence). The CDR3 covers 17 residues. This CDR3 is CAFRGGHALKYTDKLIF. The CDR3 bases are TGTGCCTTTCGTGGGGGGCACGCCCTAAAATACACCGATAAACTCATCTTT.

Remarks on this clone: TCRdb pairs this DNA with a much larger clone's protein that differs at residue 9, likely a read error; the protein shown was translated from the DNA. The rearrangement uses TRDV2 and TRDJ3; TRDD3 aligns across 9 bases. Matching the DNA to germline supplied the J gene, which TCRdb does not give. The CDR3 spans 19 residues. The J segment lost 0 bases and the V segment lost 1 base, leaving 6 bases of the junction unmatched. The germline V gene encodes CDR1 GEAIGNYY and CDR2 EKD. CDR3 sequence (DNA): TGTGCCTGTGACACTTACTGGGGGACCAGCTCCTGGGACACCCGACAGATGTTTTTC. The encoded protein is CACDTYWGTSSWDTRQMFF.

Points on this clone: A read error likely explains why the TCRdb protein, taken from a much larger clone, differs from this DNA's translation at residue 5; the protein shown is translated from the DNA. V gene TRDV1 combines with J gene TRDJ1, with TRDD3 identical over 7 bases. TCRdb leaves out the J gene; it was filled in here by matching the DNA to germline. Germline V CDR1 and CDR2: TSWWSYY, QGS. This CDR3 is built from 16 residues. J gave up 3 bases and V 7 bases, and 14 bases lay outside the gene matches. The CDR3 protein is CALARWGPHDPDKLIF. As DNA, the CDR3 is TGTGCTCTTGCACGCTGGGGGCCTCATGACCCCGATAAACTCATCTTT.

This clone appeared a few times. A far larger clone differs by one base, so this is likely a read error. The sample has other DNA sequences that encode this CDR3 too. The rearrangement uses TRDV1 and TRDJ1, with 10 bases that match TRDD3. There are 22 residues in the CDR3. Germline CDR1 and CDR2: TSWWSYY and QGS. Germline trimming cut 2 bases from V and 1 base from J; bases unmatched to any gene: 22. For the CDR3, the DNA is TGTGCTCTTGGGGAAGTACCCAAAGCACCCTGGGGGATATACTTAGGCACCGATAAACTCATCTTT. Its translation: CALGEVPKAPWGIYLGTDKLIF.

Note on this clone: TCRdb's listed protein matches a much larger clone and diverges from this DNA's translation at residue 9, likely through a read error; the protein shown comes from the DNA. The rearrangement links TRDV2 to TRDJ1, with a tentative D call TRDD3 (6 bases). The J gene, absent from TCRdb, was called here by matching the DNA to germline. The CDR3 is made up of 16 amino acids. CDR1 is GEAIGNYY, CDR2 EKD, per germline. V lost 3 bases and J 10 bases, leaving 26 bases between the germline ends. The CDR3 DNA reads as TGTGCCTGTGACGACATGTCCCCGGTACGGGATAGGGGACTCATCTTT. It translates to CACDDMSPVRDRGLIF.

A word on this clone: A read error likely explains why the TCRdb protein, taken from a much larger clone, differs from this DNA's translation at residue 9; the protein shown is translated from the DNA. This chain connects TRDV1 to TRDJ3, with a possible D match to TRDD3 (6 bases). The J gene, absent from TCRdb, was called here by matching the DNA to germline. The CDR3 has 19 amino acids. V was pared by 5 bases and J by 0 bases, with 17 bases between. Germline CDR1 TSWWSYY, CDR2 QGS. The CDR3 protein is CALGKPWGFSSWDTRQMFF. CDR3 bases: TGTGCTCTTGGGAAGCCCTGGGGCTTCAGCTCCTGGGACACCCGACAGATGTTTTTC.

This clone was picked up many times. The chain employs TRDV1 and TRDJ1; the match to TRDD2 covers 9 bases. Germline V gene lookup returns CDR1 TSWWSYY and CDR2 QGS. Trimming cost V 0 bases and J 0 bases; bases outside gene matches: 14. CDR3 length equals 20 residues. The CDR3 reads CALGELSFLQGSKYTDKLIF. The CDR3 DNA reads TGTGCTCTTGGGGAACTATCCTTCCTACAGGGATCCAAGTACACCGATAAACTCATCTTT.

This clone came up a few times. This clone may be a read error of a much larger clone one base away. The same CDR3 is also encoded by other DNA sequences in this sample. The J gene is TRDJ1, the V gene TRDV1; D is possibly TRDD3 (5 bases). There are 27 residues in the CDR3. Germline loops: CDR1 TSWWSYY, CDR2 QGS. The CDR3 loop is CALGEMNVLHPKGFNLDIASQTDKLIF. CDR3 sequence (DNA): TGTGCACTTGGGGAGATGAACGTTCTACATCCAAAAGGTTTCAACTTGGACATAGCAAGTCAGACCGATAAACTCATCTTT.

A few counts support this clone. One base separates it from a far larger clone, so it is likely a read error. The sample holds other DNA sequences that translate to the same CDR3. The rearrangement links TRDV2 to TRDJ3; a weak D match, TRDD3 (6 bases). The J gene was not available in TCRdb and was assigned here by matching the DNA to germline segments. From germline, CDR1 is GEAIGNYY and CDR2 EKD. The CDR3 length is 18 residues. CDR3 nucleotides: TGTGCCTGTGACGGAGTGGGGGTCCACTCCTGGGACACCCGGCAGATGTTTTTC. Translation gives CACDGVGVHSWDTRQMFF.

With regard to this clone: TCRdb's entry gives the protein of a much larger clone, which mismatches this DNA's translation at residue 11, likely from a read error; the protein reported here is translated from the DNA. The V and J genes are TRDV1 and TRDJ1; 10 bases map to TRDD3. Germline CDR1 TSWWSYY, CDR2 QGS. The ends lost 8 bases at V and 5 bases at J; junction bases unmatched: 14. The length of the CDR3 is 16 residues. The CDR3 region is CALTFPYWGIADKLIF. In nucleotides, the CDR3 is TGTGCTCTTACATTCCCGTACTGGGGGATCGCAGATAAACTCATCTTT.

This clone showed up just a few times. A read error likely explains why the TCRdb protein, taken from a much larger clone, differs from this DNA's translation at residue 3; the protein shown is translated from the DNA. The genes are TRDV2 and TRDJ1, with 7 bases that match TRDD3. The J gene, not given by TCRdb, was assigned here from a germline match of the nucleotide sequence. This CDR3 has 18 amino acids. The V gene's germline CDR1 is GEAIGNYY and CDR2 EKD. DNA of the CDR3: TGTGCCCGTGACACCTCCTGGGGGCCCCGGCGGGACACCGATAAACTCATCTTT. Its protein is CARDTSWGPRRDTDKLIF.

This clone was seen a few times. The protein that TCRdb holds for this DNA derives from a much larger clone and differs from the translated DNA at residue 13, which likely indicates a read error; the protein shown here is translated from the DNA. In DNA form, the CDR3 reads TGTGCTCTTGGGGCTCGGTTGGGACCTACGAACCTCCCATACTGGGGGTATGACACCGATAAACTCATCTTT. Translating gives CALGARLGPTNLPYWGYDTDKLIF. J is TRDJ1 and V is TRDV1, with 8 bases lining up with TRDD3. CDR3 length: 24 residues. CDR1 and CDR2 from the germline V gene are TSWWSYY and QGS. V lost 4 bases, J lost 0 bases, and 31 bases stayed unmatched.

V gene TRDV1 combines with J gene TRDJ1; 7 bases are a match to TRDD2. The J gene, left out of TCRdb, was set here by checking the DNA against germline. In germline, CDR1 is TSWWSYY, CDR2 QGS. The CDR3 has 19 amino acids. Trimming removed 4 bases from V and 3 bases from J; junction bases left unmatched: 20. CDR3 residues: CALGVFSYAGVRASDKLIF. CDR3 in DNA: TGTGCTCTTGGGGTATTTTCCTACGCGGGGGTGAGGGCCTCCGATAAACTCATCTTT.

The table lists this clone with a few counts. TCRdb pairs this DNA with a much larger clone's protein that differs at residue 13, likely a read error; the protein shown was translated from the DNA. The rearrangement links TRDV1 to TRDJ1; D possibly corresponds to TRDD2 (6 bases). Since TCRdb gives no J gene, matching the DNA to germline was used here to assign it. The CDR3 runs 19 residues. The V and J ends lost 3 bases and 1 base respectively, with 24 bases between them. From germline, CDR1 is TSWWSYY and CDR2 QGS. The CDR3 spells CALGEYRAGVFLSTDKLIF. In DNA, the CDR3 is TGTGCTCTTGGGGAGTATCGCGCCGGAGTCTTCCTGTCCACCGATAAACTCATCTTT.

This clone was found many times. V usage is TRDV1 and J usage is TRDJ1; maybe TRDD3 (6 bases). The CDR3 consists of 17 residues. V shed 0 bases and J shed 0 bases, with 14 bases lying between them. CDR1 and CDR2 (germline): TSWWSYY, QGS. In DNA, the CDR3 is TGTGCTCTTGGGGAACTAGCTCGGGGATTGTACACCGATAAACTCATCTTT. Encoded protein: CALGELARGLYTDKLIF.

In this sample, this clone turned up a few times. TCRdb pairs this DNA with a much larger clone's protein that differs at residue 10, likely a read error; the protein shown was translated from the DNA. The chain has TRDV1 and TRDJ1; D call uncertain. The germline CDR1 and CDR2 sequences are TSWWSYY and QGS. This CDR3 has 12 residues. The CDR3 loop reads CALGAVSQKPIF. The CDR3 nucleotides are TGTGCTCTTGGGGCCGTTTCCCAAAAACCCATCTTT.

This clone turned up a few times. This may be a read error, as it is one base from a much larger clone. This chain links TRDV1 with TRDJ2; 11 bases map to TRDD3. The J gene was missing in TCRdb and was found by matching the end of the DNA to germline. This CDR3 region has 16 residues. CDR1 is TSWWSYY, CDR2 QGS, per germline. Losses at the gene ends were 1 base for V and 5 bases for J; bases not matched to a gene: 3. The CDR3, as DNA: TGTGCTCTTGGGGAACGATGGGGGATACGTACAGCACAACTCTTCTTT. Translated, it gives CALGERWGIRTAQLFF.

Ten or more counts support this clone. This DNA's translation and the protein TCRdb lists, from a much larger clone, do not match at residue 6, likely due to a read error; the protein shown is translated from the DNA. The chain links TRDV2 to TRDJ1; TRDD3 aligns across 7 bases. Germline matching of the DNA provided the J gene here, since TCRdb leaves it blank. The ends lost 6 bases at V and 0 bases at J; junction bases unmatched: 15. Germline values: CDR1 GEAIGNYY, CDR2 EKD. The CDR3 is 17 residues long. CDR3 sequence: CACNYPGDQGYTDKLIF. The CDR3 nucleotides read TGTGCCTGTAACTATCCGGGGGATCAAGGGTACACCGATAAACTCATCTTT.

This clone showed up many times. The amino acid sequence in TCRdb belongs to a much larger clone and departs from this DNA's translation at residue 18, likely a sequencing read error; the sequence shown is translated from the DNA. The J gene was not called, though the V gene is TRDV2; the D segment call TRDD3 is taken from the table without a DNA check. Germline-derived CDR1 and CDR2 are GEAIGNYY and EKD. The CDR3 contains 20 residues. The CDR3 region is CACDPIKTPGTGKLLDKPIF. The CDR3, as DNA: TGTGCCTGTGATCCCATTAAAACCCCGGGTACTGGGAAGTTACTCGATAAACCCATCTTT.

This clone occurred a few times. A read error likely explains why the TCRdb protein, taken from a much larger clone, differs from this DNA's translation at residue 7; the protein shown is translated from the DNA. The chain links TRDV1 to TRDJ1; TRDD3 agrees at 13 bases. J was trimmed by 2 bases and V by 5 bases; bases with no gene match: 26. CDR1 is TSWWSYY, CDR2 QGS, per germline. The CDR3 is 23 residues long. The CDR3 bases are TGTGCTCTTGGGCGAGGGTCTTCCTTCTTCCCCTTACTGGGGGATACGGGGACCGATAAACTCATCTTT. It yields the protein CALGRGSSFFPLLGDTGTDKLIF.

This clone was observed a handful of times. TCRdb attributes to this sequence the protein of a much larger clone, which differs from the DNA translation at residue 4; a read error is likely, and the protein displayed is translated from the DNA. The chain links TRDV2 to TRDJ1; 13 bases fit TRDD3. Matching the DNA to germline supplied the J gene, which TCRdb does not give. Germline CDR1 is GEAIGNYY and CDR2 is EKD. The length of the CDR3 is 21 residues. CDR3: CACNTLLGDTHGRAGTDKLIF. The CDR3 DNA reads TGTGCCTGTAACACTTTACTGGGGGATACGCATGGCAGGGCCGGAACCGATAAACTCATCTTT.